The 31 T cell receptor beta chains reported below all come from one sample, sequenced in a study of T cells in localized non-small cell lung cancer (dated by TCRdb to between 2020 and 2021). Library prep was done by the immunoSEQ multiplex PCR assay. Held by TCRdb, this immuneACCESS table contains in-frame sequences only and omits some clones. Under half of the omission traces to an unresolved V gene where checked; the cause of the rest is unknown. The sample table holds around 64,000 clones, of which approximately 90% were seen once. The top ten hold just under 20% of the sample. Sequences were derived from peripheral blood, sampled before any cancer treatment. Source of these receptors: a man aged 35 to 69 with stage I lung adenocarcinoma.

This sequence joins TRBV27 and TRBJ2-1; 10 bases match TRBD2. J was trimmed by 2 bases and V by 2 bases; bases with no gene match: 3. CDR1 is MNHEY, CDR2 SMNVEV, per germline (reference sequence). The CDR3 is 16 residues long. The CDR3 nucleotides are TGTGCCAGCAGTTTACGGGGACTAGCGCCCTACAATGAGCAGTTCTTC. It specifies CASSLRGLAPYNEQFF.

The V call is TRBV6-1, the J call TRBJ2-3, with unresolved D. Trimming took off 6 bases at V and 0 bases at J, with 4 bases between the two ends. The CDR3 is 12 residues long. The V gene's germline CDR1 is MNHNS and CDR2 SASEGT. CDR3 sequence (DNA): TGTGCCAGCAGGCGTAGCACAGATACGCAGTATTTT. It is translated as CASRRSTDTQYF.

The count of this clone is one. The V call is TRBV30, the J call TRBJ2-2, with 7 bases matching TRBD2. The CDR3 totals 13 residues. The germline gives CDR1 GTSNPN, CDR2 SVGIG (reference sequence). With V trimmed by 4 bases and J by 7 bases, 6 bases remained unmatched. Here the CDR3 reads CAWKAGVGGELFF. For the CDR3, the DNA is TGTGCCTGGAAGGCGGGAGTCGGCGGGGAGCTGTTTTTT.

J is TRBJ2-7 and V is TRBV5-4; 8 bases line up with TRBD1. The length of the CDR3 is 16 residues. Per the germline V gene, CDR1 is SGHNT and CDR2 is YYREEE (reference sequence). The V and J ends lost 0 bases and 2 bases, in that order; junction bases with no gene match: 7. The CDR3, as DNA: TGTGCCAGCAGCTTGGATATCGGGACAGGCACCTACGAGCAGTACTTC. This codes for CASSLDIGTGTYEQYF.

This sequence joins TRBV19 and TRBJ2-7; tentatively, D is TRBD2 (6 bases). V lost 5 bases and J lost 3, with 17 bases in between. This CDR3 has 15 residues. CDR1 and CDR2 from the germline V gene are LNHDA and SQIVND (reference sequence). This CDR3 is CASSRRGPEGYEQYF. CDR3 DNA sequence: TGTGCCAGTAGTCGACGGGGACCGGAGGGCTACGAGCAGTACTTC.

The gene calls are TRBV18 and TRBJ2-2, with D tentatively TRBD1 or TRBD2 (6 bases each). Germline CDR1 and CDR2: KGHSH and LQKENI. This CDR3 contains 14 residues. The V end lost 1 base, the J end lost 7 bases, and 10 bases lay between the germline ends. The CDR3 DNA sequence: TGTGCCAGCTCACCACGGGGGGCGATCGGGGAGCTGTTTTTT. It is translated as CASSPRGAIGELFF.

In DNA, the CDR3 is TGTGCCAGCAGGCTCGGCGACCCTAGCACAGATACGCAGTATTTT. It translates to CASRLGDPSTDTQYF. The chain has TRBV6-1 and TRBJ2-3; D gene ambiguous. V lost 6 bases, J lost 0 bases, and 13 bases lay in between. Per germline, CDR1 MNHNS and CDR2 SASEGT. The CDR3 consists of 15 residues.

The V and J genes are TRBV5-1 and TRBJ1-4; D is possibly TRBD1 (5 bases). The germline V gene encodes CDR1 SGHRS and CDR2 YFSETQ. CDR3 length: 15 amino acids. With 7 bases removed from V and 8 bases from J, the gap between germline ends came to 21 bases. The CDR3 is CASARTGLINEKLFF. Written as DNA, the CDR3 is TGCGCCAGCGCCCGGACGGGACTAATTAACGAAAAACTGTTTTTT.

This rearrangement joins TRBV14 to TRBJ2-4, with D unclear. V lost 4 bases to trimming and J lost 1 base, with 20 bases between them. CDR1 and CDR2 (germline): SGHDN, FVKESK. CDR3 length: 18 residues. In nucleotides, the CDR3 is TGTGCCAGCAGCCCTGGTCCCAGGCAACTTAAGGCCAAAAACATTCAGTACTTC. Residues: CASSPGPRQLKAKNIQYF.

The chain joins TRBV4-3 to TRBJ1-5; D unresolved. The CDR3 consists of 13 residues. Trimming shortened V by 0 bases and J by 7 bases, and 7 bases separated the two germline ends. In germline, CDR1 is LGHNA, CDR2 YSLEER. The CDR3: CASSQDIGQPQHF. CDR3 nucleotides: TGCGCCAGCAGCCAAGATATCGGGCAGCCCCAGCATTTT.

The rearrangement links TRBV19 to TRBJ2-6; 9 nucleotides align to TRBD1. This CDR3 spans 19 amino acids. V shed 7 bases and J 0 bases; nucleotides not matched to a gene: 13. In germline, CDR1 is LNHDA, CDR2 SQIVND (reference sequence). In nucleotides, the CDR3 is TGTGCCAGTACCCGACGGACAGGGGCGGCGATCTCTGGGGCCAACGTCCTGACTTTC. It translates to CASTRRTGAAISGANVLTF.

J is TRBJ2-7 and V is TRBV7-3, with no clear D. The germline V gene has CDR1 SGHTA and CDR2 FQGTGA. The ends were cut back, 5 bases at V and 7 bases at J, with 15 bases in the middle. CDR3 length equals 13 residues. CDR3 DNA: TGTGCCAGCAGCCAAATGGGTTCGAGGGAGCAGTACTTC. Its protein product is CASSQMGSREQYF.

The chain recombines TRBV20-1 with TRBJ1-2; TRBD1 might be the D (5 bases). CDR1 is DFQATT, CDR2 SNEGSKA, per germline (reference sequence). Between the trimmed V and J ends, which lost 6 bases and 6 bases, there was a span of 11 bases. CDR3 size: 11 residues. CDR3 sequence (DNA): TGCAGTGCAAGCGGGGCCCATGGCTACACCTTC. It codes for CSASGAHGYTF.

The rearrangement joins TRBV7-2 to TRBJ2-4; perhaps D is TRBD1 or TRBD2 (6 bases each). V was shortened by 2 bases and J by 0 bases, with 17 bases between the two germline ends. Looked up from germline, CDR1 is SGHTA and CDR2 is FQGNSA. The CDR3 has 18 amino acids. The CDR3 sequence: CASSLRIGGSVAKNIQYF. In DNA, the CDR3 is TGTGCCAGCAGCTTACGGATCGGGGGCAGCGTAGCCAAAAACATTCAGTACTTC.

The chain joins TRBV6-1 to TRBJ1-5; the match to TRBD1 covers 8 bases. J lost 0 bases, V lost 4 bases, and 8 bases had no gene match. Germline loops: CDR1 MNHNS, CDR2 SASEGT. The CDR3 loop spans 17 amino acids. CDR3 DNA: TGTGCCAGCAGTGGGCAGGGGGCAGGCTATAGCAATCAGCCCCAGCATTTT. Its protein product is CASSGQGAGYSNQPQHF.

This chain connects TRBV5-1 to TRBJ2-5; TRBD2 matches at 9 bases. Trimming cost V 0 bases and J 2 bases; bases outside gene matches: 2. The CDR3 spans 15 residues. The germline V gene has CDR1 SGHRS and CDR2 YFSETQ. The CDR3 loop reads CASSLGLAAQETQYF. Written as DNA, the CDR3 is TGCGCCAGCAGCTTGGGACTAGCGGCACAAGAGACCCAGTACTTC.

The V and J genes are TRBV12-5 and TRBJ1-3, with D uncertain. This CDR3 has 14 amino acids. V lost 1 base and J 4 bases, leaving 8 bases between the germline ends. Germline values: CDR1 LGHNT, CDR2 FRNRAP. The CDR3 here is CASGLGQVGNTIYF. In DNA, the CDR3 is TGTGCTAGTGGTTTGGGACAAGTCGGAAACACCATATATTTT.

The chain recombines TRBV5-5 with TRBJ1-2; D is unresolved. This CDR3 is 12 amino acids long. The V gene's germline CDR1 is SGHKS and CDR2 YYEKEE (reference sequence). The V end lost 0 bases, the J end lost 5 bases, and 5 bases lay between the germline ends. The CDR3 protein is CASSLENYGYTF. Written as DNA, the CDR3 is TGTGCCAGCAGCTTGGAAAATTATGGCTACACCTTC. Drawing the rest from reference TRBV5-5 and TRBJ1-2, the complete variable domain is DAGVTQSPTHLIKTRGQQVTLRCSPISGHKSVSWYQQVLGQGPQFIFQYYEKEERGRGNFPDRFSARQFPNYSSELNVNALLLGDSALYLCASSLENYGYTFGSGTRLTVV.

CDR3 sequence: CASSEERGWVFGEQYF. The CDR3 region has the DNA TGTGCCAGCAGTGAAGAACGAGGTTGGGTCTTTGGCGAGCAGTACTTC. This chain links TRBV6-1 with TRBJ2-7; D unresolved. Looked up from germline, CDR1 is MNHNS and CDR2 is SASEGT. The CDR3 spans 16 residues. V lost 1 base, J lost 6 bases, and 19 bases lay in between.

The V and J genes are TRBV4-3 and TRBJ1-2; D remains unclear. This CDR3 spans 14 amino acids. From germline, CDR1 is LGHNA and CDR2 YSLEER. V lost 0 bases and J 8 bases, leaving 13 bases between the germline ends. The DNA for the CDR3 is TGCGCCAGCAGCCAAGAAATGGGAGGGTTGGGCTACACCTTC. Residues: CASSQEMGGLGYTF.

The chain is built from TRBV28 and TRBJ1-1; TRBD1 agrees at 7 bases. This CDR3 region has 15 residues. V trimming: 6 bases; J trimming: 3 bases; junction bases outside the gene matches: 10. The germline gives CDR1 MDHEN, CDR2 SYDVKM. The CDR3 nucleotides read TGTGCCAGCAGCTCAGGGGGAGGAAGGGACACTGAAGCTTTCTTT. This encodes CASSSGGGRDTEAFF.

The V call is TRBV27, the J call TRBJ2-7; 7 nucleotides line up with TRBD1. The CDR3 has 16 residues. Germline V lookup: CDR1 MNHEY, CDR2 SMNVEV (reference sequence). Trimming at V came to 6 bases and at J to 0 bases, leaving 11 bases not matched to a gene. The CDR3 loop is CASSPGQTIYSYEQYF. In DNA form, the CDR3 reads TGTGCCAGCAGCCCGGGACAGACCATTTACTCCTACGAGCAGTACTTC.

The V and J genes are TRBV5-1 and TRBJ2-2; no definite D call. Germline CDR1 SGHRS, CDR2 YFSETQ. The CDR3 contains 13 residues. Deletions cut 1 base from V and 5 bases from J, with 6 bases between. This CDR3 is CASSLTVTGELFF. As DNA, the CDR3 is TGCGCCAGCAGCTTGACAGTTACCGGGGAGCTGTTTTTT.

The CDR3 here is CASSRDSSTDTQYF. CDR3 nucleotides: TGTGCCAGCAGCCGGGACAGTAGCACAGATACGCAGTATTTT. The V gene is TRBV16, the J gene TRBJ2-3; 7 bases match TRBD1. Trimming took 4 bases from V and 0 from J; bases not matched to a gene: 1. The CDR3 is 14 residues long. Germline CDR1 is KGHSY and CDR2 is FQNENV.

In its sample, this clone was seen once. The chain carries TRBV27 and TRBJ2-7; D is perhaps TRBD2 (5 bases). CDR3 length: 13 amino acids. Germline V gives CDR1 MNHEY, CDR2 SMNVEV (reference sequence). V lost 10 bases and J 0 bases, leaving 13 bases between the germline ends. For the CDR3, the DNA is TGTGCCACCCGACCCCGGGGCTCCTACGAGCAGTACTTC. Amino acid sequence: CATRPRGSYEQYF.

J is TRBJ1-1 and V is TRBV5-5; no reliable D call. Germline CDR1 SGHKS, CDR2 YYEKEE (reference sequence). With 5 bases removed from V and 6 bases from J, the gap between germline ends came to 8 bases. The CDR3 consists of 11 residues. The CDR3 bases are TGTGCCAGCAGGCGGACGGCTGAAGCTTTCTTT. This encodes CASRRTAEAFF.

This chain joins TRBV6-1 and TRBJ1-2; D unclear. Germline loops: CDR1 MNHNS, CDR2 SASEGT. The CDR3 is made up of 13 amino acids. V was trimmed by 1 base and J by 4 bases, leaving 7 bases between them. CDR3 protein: CASSEDGVYGYTF. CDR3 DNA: TGTGCCAGCAGTGAAGATGGAGTCTATGGCTACACCTTC.

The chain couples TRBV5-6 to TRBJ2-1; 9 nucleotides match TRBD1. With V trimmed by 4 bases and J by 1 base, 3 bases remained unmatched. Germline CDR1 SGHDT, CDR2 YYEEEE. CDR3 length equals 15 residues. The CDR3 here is CASSGGTGSYNEQFF. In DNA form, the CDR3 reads TGTGCCAGCAGCGGGGGGACAGGGTCCTACAATGAGCAGTTCTTC.

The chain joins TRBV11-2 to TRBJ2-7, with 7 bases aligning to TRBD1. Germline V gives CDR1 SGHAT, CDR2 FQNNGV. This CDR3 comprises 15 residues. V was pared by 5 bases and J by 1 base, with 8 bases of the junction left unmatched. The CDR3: CASSVSGTVSYEQYF. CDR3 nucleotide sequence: TGTGCCAGCAGCGTCTCCGGGACAGTATCCTACGAGCAGTACTTC.

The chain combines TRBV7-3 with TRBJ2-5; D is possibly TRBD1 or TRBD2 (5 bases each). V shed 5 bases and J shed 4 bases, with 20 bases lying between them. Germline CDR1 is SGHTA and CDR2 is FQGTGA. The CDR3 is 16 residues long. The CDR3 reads CASSPLGVGGRETQYF. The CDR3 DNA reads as TGTGCCAGCAGCCCCCTAGGGGTAGGAGGTAGAGAGACCCAGTACTTC. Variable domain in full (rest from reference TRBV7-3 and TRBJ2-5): GAGVSQTPSNKVTEKGKYVELRCDPISGHTALYWYRQSLGQGPEFLIYFQGTGAADDSGLPNDRFFAVRPEGSVSTLKIQRTERGDSAVYLCASSPLGVGGRETQYFGPGTRLLVL.

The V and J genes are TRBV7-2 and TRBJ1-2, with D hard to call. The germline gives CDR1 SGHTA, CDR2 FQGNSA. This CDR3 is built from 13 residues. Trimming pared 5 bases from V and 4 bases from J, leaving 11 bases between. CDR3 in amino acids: CASSAGLAYGYTF. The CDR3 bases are TGTGCCAGCAGCGCGGGGTTGGCCTATGGCTACACCTTC. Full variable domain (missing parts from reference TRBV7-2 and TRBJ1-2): GAGVSQSPSNKVTEKGKDVELRCDPISGHTALYWYRQSLGQGLEFLIYFQGNSAPDKSGLPSDRFSAERTGGSVSTLTIQRTQQEDSAVYLCASSAGLAYGYTFGSGTRLTVV.